These 28 T cell receptor beta chains came from one sample sequenced in a study of blood T cells in healthy people across ages. Primed by a sample-barcoded 5' primer and a J-beta primer mix, a second PCR proceeded for 7 to 11 cycles. From the 5' RACE reads, TCRdb called clonotypes with MiXCR, one entry per CDR3 protein. The sample has 1.5 million to 2 million distinct CDR3 sequences; approximately 39% are singletons. The sequenced material came from blood. The source is a human donor in good health.

In the case of this clonotype: An end of the junction differs from the germline gene, which may be a read error. V gene TRBV4-3 combines with J gene TRBJ1-5; D remains unclear. Germline values: CDR1 LGHNA, CDR2 YSLEER. There are 17 residues in the CDR3. Here the CDR3 reads CASSRGIGDPSNQSQHF. CDR3 coding DNA: TGCGCCAGCAGCCGTGGTATAGGCGACCCGAGCAATCAGTCCCAGCATTTT.

J is TRBJ1-6 and V is TRBV7-2; no clear D. V gave up 5 bases and J gave up 7 bases, with 18 bases separating them. Germline assignment: CDR1 SGHTA and CDR2 FQGNSA. This CDR3 is built from 16 residues. The CDR3 sequence: CASSTDSFLRNSPLHF. The CDR3 bases are TGTGCCAGCAGCACTGACTCCTTCCTGAGAAATTCACCCCTCCACTTT.

The rearrangement links TRBV5-1 to TRBJ2-7; D is unresolved. The germline V gene has CDR1 SGHRS and CDR2 YFSETQ. The CDR3 sequence is 13 residues long. Trimming left V 4 bases short and J 3 bases short, with 11 bases between. The CDR3 bases are TGCGCCAGCAGCCTGGAACCGAACTACGAGCAGTACTTC. As protein: CASSLEPNYEQYF.

This rearrangement joins TRBV7-2 to TRBJ1-2; 11 bases line up with TRBD1. The germline V gene has CDR1 SGHTA and CDR2 FQGNSA. With 4 bases clipped from V and 8 bases from J, the junction kept 18 bases outside the gene matches. This CDR3 comprises 18 residues. The CDR3 region has the DNA TGTGCCAGCAGCTCGGATACCCTTGGGACAGGGGGAGTAGGAGGCTACACCTTC. Residues: CASSSDTLGTGGVGGYTF.

The chain links TRBV6-2 or TRBV6-3 to TRBJ2-7; 9 bases map to TRBD1. This CDR3 spans 14 amino acids. CDR1 and CDR2 (germline): MNHEY, SVGEGT. V trimming: 6 bases; J trimming: 3 bases; junction bases outside the gene matches: 6. The CDR3 DNA sequence: TGTGCCAGCAGACGGGGACAGGGTTTCTACGAGCAGTACTTC. Translated, it gives CASRRGQGFYEQYF.

This clonotype has more than one count but fewer than ten. The chain uses TRBV4-3 and TRBJ2-6; D is undetermined. The CDR3 extends over 16 amino acids. Trimming left V 1 base short and J 4 bases short, with 11 bases between. Germline assignment: CDR1 LGHNA and CDR2 YSLEER. The CDR3 coding sequence is TGCGCCAGCAGCCAAGGGTCCGCTGGAGGGGCCAACGTCCTGACTTTC. This gives the protein CASSQGSAGGANVLTF.

Details on this clonotype: A single base separates this from a much larger clone, so it may be a read error. The rearrangement links TRBV2 to TRBJ2-7; TRBD1 matches at 10 bases. In germline, CDR1 is SNHLY, CDR2 FYNNEI. The CDR3 is made up of 17 amino acids. The CDR3 region has the DNA TGTGCCAGCAGTGAAAATCGGGGACAGGGGTGGTTCTACGTGCAGTACTTC. Protein product: CASSENRGQGWFYVQYF.

This clonotype was counted between two and nine times. At one end, the junction sequence differs from germline, possibly due to a read error. The chain employs TRBV4-2 and TRBJ2-3; 9 bases align to TRBD2. From germline, CDR1 is LGHNA and CDR2 YNFKEQ. The CDR3 is made up of 17 amino acids. CDR3 sequence reads: CANSQDLAGGPRDTQYF. As DNA, the CDR3 is TGTGCCAACAGCCAAGATTTGGCGGGGGGGCCTCGGGATACGCAGTATTTT.

This clonotype was observed a handful of times. V and J are TRBV11-2 and TRBJ1-1; D might be TRBD1 (6 bases). V lost 4 bases and J 10 bases, leaving 19 bases between the germline ends. Germline loops: CDR1 SGHAT, CDR2 FQNNGV. The CDR3 contains 14 residues. CDR3 sequence reads: CASSSKPITGTAFF. The CDR3 nucleotides read TGTGCCAGCAGCTCCAAACCGATAACAGGGACAGCTTTCTTT.

The chain uses TRBV7-2 and TRBJ2-5, with TRBD1 matching over 9 bases. V dropped 6 bases and J dropped 5; count of bases not matched to a gene: 4. The CDR3 contains 13 residues. Germline-derived CDR1 and CDR2 are SGHTA and FQGNSA. The CDR3 region is CASRRTGVETQYF. DNA for the CDR3: TGTGCCAGCAGGCGGACAGGGGTTGAGACCCAGTACTTC.

This clonotype has just a few counts. The chain employs TRBV20-1 and TRBJ1-1, with 10 nucleotides matching TRBD1. Germline CDR1 is DFQATT and CDR2 is SNEGSKA (reference sequence). V trimming: 3 bases; J trimming: 1 base; junction bases outside the gene matches: 2. This CDR3 has 14 amino acids. CDR3: CSARGDRGNTEAFF. DNA of the CDR3: TGCAGTGCTAGGGGGGACAGGGGGAACACTGAAGCTTTCTTT.

The rearrangement links TRBV7-9 to TRBJ2-5; D unclear. There are 14 residues in the CDR3. The V gene's germline CDR1 is SEHNR and CDR2 FQNEAQ (reference sequence). The germline V and J ends were trimmed by 0 bases and 5 bases, with 10 bases remaining between them. Here the CDR3 reads CASSLAHSLETQYF. The CDR3 region has the DNA TGTGCCAGCAGCTTAGCGCACTCTCTGGAGACCCAGTACTTC.

The chain joins TRBV27 to TRBJ2-5; 7 bases are shared with TRBD2. Per germline, CDR1 MNHEY and CDR2 SMNVEV (reference sequence). Trimming at V came to 4 bases and at J to 2 bases, leaving 7 bases not matched to a gene. This CDR3 spans 15 amino acids. As DNA, the CDR3 is TGTGCCAGCAGTTCTGGCGGGGACTATCAAGAGACCCAGTACTTC. This encodes CASSSGGDYQETQYF.

The table lists this clonotype with a few counts. The rearrangement joins TRBV7-9 to TRBJ1-2; D gene ambiguous. The V end lost 3 bases, the J end lost 8 bases, and 10 bases lay between the germline ends. The CDR3 length is 12 residues. Per the germline V gene, CDR1 is SEHNR and CDR2 is FQNEAQ (reference sequence). CDR3 bases: TGTGCCAGCAGCTTCGCTAAGGAGGGCTACACCTTC. Translating it yields CASSFAKEGYTF.

In this sample, this clonotype turned up a few times. This chain connects TRBV6-5 to TRBJ2-3; TRBD1 aligns across 7 bases. Germline lookup yields CDR1 MNHEY and CDR2 SVGAGI. The V segment lost 4 bases and the J segment 1 base; nucleotides outside the gene matches: 14. There are 18 residues in the CDR3. CDR3 amino acids: CASSSQQGSGSGTDTQYF. Written as DNA, the CDR3 is TGTGCCAGCAGTTCCCAACAGGGGAGTGGGTCGGGCACAGATACGCAGTATTTT.

The chain employs TRBV5-8 and TRBJ1-1; tentatively, D is TRBD1 (5 bases). This CDR3 spans 14 amino acids. Trimming shortened V by 4 bases and J by 6 bases, and 16 bases separated the two germline ends. CDR1 SGHTS and CDR2 YDEGEE come from the germline V gene. CDR3 DNA: TGTGCCAGCAGCCGCATTCTGGGGGGAGCTGAAGCTTTCTTT. As protein: CASSRILGGAEAFF.

This clonotype was counted only a few times. The CDR3 DNA reads as TGTGCCACCAGCAGTCCCTTACGACAGGGGAGTGGAAAACTGTTTTTT. As protein: CATSSPLRQGSGKLFF. The chain is built from TRBV15 and TRBJ1-4; 8 positions match TRBD1. Germline assignment: CDR1 LNHNV and CDR2 YYDKDF (reference sequence). V gave up 3 bases and J gave up 10 bases; unmatched junction bases: 13. This CDR3 is 16 amino acids long. The full variable domain, in which reference TRBV15 and TRBJ1-4 provide the parts outside the CDR3, is DAMVIQNPRYQVTQFGKPVTLSCSQTLNHNVMYWYQQKSSQAPKLLFHYYDKDFNNEADTPDNFQSRRPNTSFCFLDIRSPGLGDTAMYLCATSSPLRQGSGKLFFGSGTQLSVL.

Details on this clonotype: A junction end diverges from the germline sequence, so it may reflect a read error. The chain has TRBV10-3 and TRBJ1-2; D might be TRBD1 (5 bases). The CDR3 is made up of 13 amino acids. CDR1 and CDR2 from the germline V gene are ENHRY and SYGVKD. In DNA, the CDR3 is TGTACCATCAGTGAGGGACCGAAATATGGCTACACCTTC. Protein sequence: CTISEGPKYGYTF.

About this clonotype itself: A clone one base away is much larger, so this may be a read error. The V and J genes are TRBV10-3 and TRBJ1-1; D may be TRBD1 (5 bases). The V end lost 2 bases, the J end lost 7 bases, and 8 bases lay between the germline ends. Per the germline V gene, CDR1 is ENHRY and CDR2 is SYGVKD. The CDR3 has 12 amino acids. In DNA, the CDR3 is TGTGCCATCAGTGAGGCGAGGGGTGAAGCTTTCTTT. As protein: CAISEARGEAFF.

This clonotype was seen only a few times. This sequence joins TRBV6-2 or TRBV6-3 and TRBJ2-7, with D tentatively TRBD1 (5 bases). V lost 8 bases to trimming and J lost 2 bases, with 25 bases between them. There are 17 residues in the CDR3. The V gene's germline CDR1 is MNHEY and CDR2 SVGEGT. CDR3 sequence: CASDSIRGQAATYEQYF. The DNA for the CDR3 is TGTGCCAGCGACTCGATCCGAGGACAAGCAGCCACCTACGAGCAGTACTTC.

With respect to this clonotype: At one of its ends the junction is not consistent with the germline gene, which may arise from a read error. This chain links TRBV4-3 with TRBJ1-4; D is ambiguous. In germline, CDR1 is LGHNA, CDR2 YSLEER. This CDR3 contains 13 residues. The CDR3 loop is CVSSEGIREKLFF. In DNA, the CDR3 is TGCGTCAGCTCGGAAGGAATAAGGGAAAAACTGTTTTTT.

The sample holds a few counts of this clonotype. This sequence joins TRBV6-2 or TRBV6-3 and TRBJ1-6; no clear D gene. The CDR3 consists of 13 residues. Germline V gene lookup returns CDR1 MNHEY and CDR2 SVGEGT. V was cut by 6 bases and J by 7 bases, with 10 bases left in between. The CDR3 sequence: CASRTLGNSPLHF. In DNA form, the CDR3 reads TGTGCCAGCAGGACCTTGGGGAATTCACCCCTCCACTTT.

This clonotype occurred a few times. This rearrangement joins TRBV18 to TRBJ2-6; D possibly uses TRBD1 or TRBD2 (5 bases each). From germline, CDR1 is KGHSH and CDR2 LQKENI. V was trimmed by 2 bases and J by 0 bases, leaving 11 bases between them. This CDR3 region has 17 residues. This CDR3 reads CASSPGTPYSGANVLTF. The CDR3 coding sequence is TGTGCCAGCTCACCAGGGACGCCGTACTCTGGGGCCAACGTCCTGACTTTC.

The gene calls are TRBV29-1 and TRBJ1-1; TRBD1 matches at 10 bases. The CDR3 is 13 residues long. Germline CDR1 reads SQVTM; CDR2 reads ANQGSEA. Losses at the gene ends were 4 bases for V and 4 bases for J; bases not matched to a gene: 3. CDR3 DNA sequence: TGCAGCGTTGCCGGGACAGGGGTCACTGAAGCTTTCTTT. Translated, it gives CSVAGTGVTEAFF. Combining the CDR3 with reference TRBV29-1 and TRBJ1-1 gives the whole variable domain SAVISQKPSRDICQRGTSLTIQCQVDSQVTMMFWYRQQPGQSLTLIATANQGSEATYESGFVIDKFPISRPNLTFSTLTVSNMSPEDSSIYLCSVAGTGVTEAFFGQGTRLTVV.

This clonotype turned up a few times. V usage is TRBV4-3 and J usage is TRBJ2-1; D unresolved. Between the trimmed V and J ends, which lost 2 bases and 5 bases, there was a span of 7 bases. This CDR3 contains 13 residues. In germline, CDR1 is LGHNA, CDR2 YSLEER. The CDR3 DNA reads TGCGCCAGCAGCCAACAAACAAACAATGAGCAGTTCTTC. Encoded protein: CASSQQTNNEQFF.

The genes are TRBV4-3 and TRBJ1-6, with D perhaps matching TRBD1 (6 bases). Trimming took off 0 bases at V and 14 bases at J, with 14 bases between the two ends. The germline V gene encodes CDR1 LGHNA and CDR2 YSLEER. This CDR3 contains 14 residues. The CDR3 is CASSQESGVLSLHF. CDR3 DNA sequence: TGCGCCAGCAGCCAAGAATCAGGGGTATTATCCCTCCACTTT.

This rearrangement joins TRBV2 to TRBJ1-6; D is ambiguous. The V end was cut by 7 bases, the J end by 10 bases, with 14 bases between. The V gene's germline CDR1 is SNHLY and CDR2 FYNNEI. The CDR3 is 13 amino acids. The CDR3 region is CASNRGRGSPLHF. The CDR3 DNA reads as TGTGCCAGCAATCGGGGTCGGGGATCACCCCTCCACTTT.

The genes are TRBV20-1 and TRBJ1-5; D is possibly TRBD1 (6 bases). This CDR3 region has 15 residues. Per germline, CDR1 DFQATT and CDR2 SNEGSKA (reference sequence). The V and J ends lost 5 bases and 7 bases respectively, with 21 bases between them. The CDR3 sequence: CSALYRKGGLQPQHF. The DNA of the CDR3 is TGCAGTGCTTTATACCGAAAAGGGGGGTTGCAGCCCCAGCATTTT.